This T cell receptor beta chain was obtained from a study of blood T cell repertoires in COVID-19 (dated by TCRdb to 2020 to 2021). Looking at the study overall: Samples from collaborators originated in the United States, Italy and Spain and spanned both the acute and convalescent phases of COVID-19. The prospective study material was composed of cDNA or gDNA derived from T cells, B-cell-depleted T cells, or PBMCs. The dataset comprised deeply sampled blood TCRbeta repertoires from subjects exposed to, actively infected with, or recovered from COVID-19. The repertoires were released in a freely available public database meant as a resource for research on the immune response to SARS-CoV-2. Samples came from the ongoing ImmuneRACE study (first 160 participants) plus 1,254 subjects from 6 global collaborators. The sample metadata nearly always contained a de-identified subject ID, COVID-19 status, age in years and sex. Where HLA class I and class II types were available, the types were taken from metadata supplied by the sample provider, not from assay-based typing. What the authors observed across the whole study: How much clinical and demographic metadata was included differed by source and by participant, and the metadata was provided uncurated.

This clone occurred once. What this receptor recognizes is not known. Nothing much larger sits one base from this clone, and base qualities are not available. TCRbeta CDR3 regions were amplified from genomic DNA using the immunoSEQ Assay, a bias-controlled multiplex PCR. Under the source paper's analysis protocol: Within the assay, amplification of reference gene primers was used to estimate how many nucleated cells each sample contained. To quantify the absolute abundance of each unique TCRbeta CDR3 rearrangement, sequence reads were collapsed and filtered. For each sample, productive Simpson clonality was calculated as the square root of Simpson's diversity index across productive rearrangements. TCRdb carries this immuneACCESS record with in-frame sequences only. Its versions omit some clonotypes, under half of them owing to an unresolved V gene in the studies checked, with the rest unexplained. V and J calls and clone size are copied from that table; D and trimming were computed from the DNA. Counted in this sample were fewer than 200,000 clones; roughly 84% of them appeared once. Of the sample, roughly 1.2% falls within the top ten clones.

Another Seattle source contributed samples from volunteer blood donors who had recovered from COVID-19. Whole blood was collected in K2EDTA tubes by collaborating institutions according to the institutions' own protocols. Collaborator samples were shipped for TCRbeta analysis as frozen whole blood, isolated PBMCs, or DNA extracted from either sample type. The TCR originated in a man aged 60 to 75 who had recovered from COVID-19. Sequencing input: peripheral blood.

The CDR3 sequence is CAWSATGNTIYF. The sequenced DNA is TGTGCCTGGAGTGCAACTGGAAACACCATATATTTT. This chain joins TRBV30 to TRBJ1-3; the D gene is unclear. The CDR3, cysteine through phenylalanine, is 12 amino acids long. Just the 36-base CDR3 DNA is kept, in frame starting at base 1. The germline V gene (reference sequence) provides CDR1 GTSNPN and CDR2 SVGIG. The V and J ends are trimmed by 1 base and 2 bases, leaving 3 bases between them.